This is a list of T cell receptor beta chains from one sample in a study of blood T cell repertoires in COVID-19. The method was immunoSEQ multiplex PCR; TCRdb's version includes in-frame clones alone and lacks a portion of them. The repertoire holds 95,000 to 150,000 clones, with roughly 78% as singletons. Sequenced input: peripheral blood. Source of these receptors: a man in his sixties with active or convalescent COVID-19. Both conserved end residues are part of each CDR3. D genes are given only for firm matches. Some rows mark clone size as missing; the rest say once, few, many or name a class of expanded clone.

D gene: NA
clone size: NA
V gene: TRBV14
J gene: TRBJ1-2
CDR3 protein: CASSQDRPGSYGYTF
CDR3 DNA: TGTGCCAGCAGCCAAGATCGACCAGGGTCGTATGGCTACACCTTC

D gene: TRBD2
clone size: NA
V gene: TRBV5-4
J gene: TRBJ2-3
CDR3 protein: CASSPHSGTRTDTQYF
CDR3 DNA: TGTGCCAGCAGCCCTCACAGCGGGACCCGCACAGATACGCAGTATTTT

D gene: NA
clone size: NA
V gene: TRBV7-9
J gene: TRBJ2-5
CDR3 protein: CAGNGIGQETQYF
CDR3 DNA: TGTGCCGGAAACGGGATAGGACAAGAGACCCAGTACTTC

D gene: TRBD1
clone size: NA
V gene: TRBV27
J gene: TRBJ2-1
CDR3 protein: CASSLWGDRGNEQFF
CDR3 DNA: TGTGCCAGCAGTTTATGGGGGGACAGGGGGAATGAGCAGTTCTTC

D gene: TRBD1
clone size: few
V gene: TRBV5-4
J gene: TRBJ2-1
CDR3 protein: CASSLETGGWNEQFF
CDR3 DNA: TGTGCCAGCAGCTTGGAGACAGGGGGCTGGAATGAGCAGTTCTTC

D gene: NA
clone size: NA
V gene: TRBV23-1
J gene: TRBJ2-2
CDR3 protein: CASSQGWGLNTGELFF
CDR3 DNA: TGCGCCAGCAGTCAAGGCTGGGGCTTAAACACCGGGGAGCTGTTTTTT

D gene: TRBD1
clone size: NA
V gene: TRBV19
J gene: TRBJ1-5
CDR3 protein: CASRQGAYSNQPQHF
CDR3 DNA: TGTGCCAGTAGACAGGGGGCGTATAGCAATCAGCCCCAGCATTTT

D gene: NA
clone size: NA
V gene: TRBV3-1/TRBV3-2
J gene: TRBJ1-3
CDR3 protein: CASSLRSGNTIYF
CDR3 DNA: TGTGCCAGCAGCCTCCGCTCTGGAAACACCATATATTTT

D gene: TRBD1
clone size: few
V gene: TRBV7-3
J gene: TRBJ2-1
CDR3 protein: CASSLRGHGQETNNEQFF
CDR3 DNA: TGTGCCAGCAGCTTAAGGGGGCACGGACAGGAGACCAACAATGAGCAGTTCTTC

D gene: NA
clone size: NA
V gene: TRBV20-1
J gene: TRBJ2-7
CDR3 protein: CSASLQGSYEQYF
CDR3 DNA: TGCAGTGCTAGTCTCCAGGGGAGCTACGAGCAGTACTTC

D gene: NA
clone size: few
V gene: TRBV9
J gene: TRBJ1-6
CDR3 protein: CASSVAGAGNSPLHF
CDR3 DNA: TGTGCCAGCAGCGTAGCAGGGGCTGGGAATTCACCCCTCCACTTT

D gene: NA
clone size: once
V gene: TRBV25-1
J gene: TRBJ1-3
CDR3 protein: CASSGRTGTSGNTIYF
CDR3 DNA: TGTGCCAGCAGTGGAAGAACAGGAACCTCTGGAAACACCATATATTTT

D gene: NA
clone size: NA
V gene: TRBV9
J gene: TRBJ2-1
CDR3 protein: CASSGRSTMHNEQFF
CDR3 DNA: TGTGCCAGCAGCGGTCGGTCTACTATGCACAATGAGCAGTTCTTC

D gene: NA
clone size: NA
V gene: TRBV29-1
J gene: TRBJ2-1
CDR3 protein: CSVDTGRTYNEQFF
CDR3 DNA: TGCAGCGTTGATACGGGGAGGACCTACAATGAGCAGTTCTTC

D gene: NA
clone size: NA
V gene: TRBV24-1
J gene: TRBJ2-1
CDR3 protein: CATSDPDSYNEQFF
CDR3 DNA: TGTGCCACCAGTGATCCCGACAGTTACAATGAGCAGTTCTTC

D gene: TRBD1
clone size: NA
V gene: TRBV11-1
J gene: TRBJ2-7
CDR3 protein: CASSFGTGGPYEQYF
CDR3 DNA: TGTGCCAGCAGCTTCGGGACAGGGGGCCCCTACGAGCAGTACTTC

D gene: NA
clone size: NA
V gene: TRBV5-1
J gene: TRBJ2-7
CDR3 protein: CASSLGAGRQYEQYF
CDR3 DNA: TGCGCCAGCAGCTTGGGAGCCGGGAGACAGTACGAGCAGTACTTC

D gene: NA
clone size: NA
V gene: TRBV6-6
J gene: TRBJ2-1
CDR3 protein: CASSPGATGYEQFF
CDR3 DNA: TGTGCCAGCAGCCCGGGCGCCACGGGATATGAGCAGTTCTTC

D gene: NA
clone size: NA
V gene: TRBV5-1
J gene: TRBJ2-1
CDR3 protein: CASSLSRGARNEQFF
CDR3 DNA: TGCGCCAGCAGCTTGTCTCGCGGGGCTAGGAATGAGCAGTTCTTC

D gene: TRBD1
clone size: NA
V gene: TRBV19
J gene: TRBJ2-2
CDR3 protein: CASRPPGGQLFF
CDR3 DNA: TGTGCCAGTAGGCCCCCAGGGGGCCAACTGTTTTTT

D gene: NA
clone size: NA
V gene: TRBV5-5
J gene: TRBJ2-3
CDR3 protein: CASSLQIKQGTDTQYF
CDR3 DNA: TGTGCCAGCAGCTTGCAAATAAAGCAGGGCACAGATACGCAGTATTTT

D gene: TRBD1
clone size: NA
V gene: TRBV18
J gene: TRBJ1-4
CDR3 protein: CASSPRGRVEKLFF
CDR3 DNA: TGTGCCAGCTCCCCCAGGGGGCGCGTGGAAAAACTGTTTTTT

D gene: TRBD2
clone size: NA
V gene: TRBV6-5
J gene: TRBJ2-1
CDR3 protein: CASRPPGLANEQFF
CDR3 DNA: TGTGCCAGCAGACCCCCGGGACTAGCCAATGAGCAGTTCTTC

D gene: NA
clone size: NA
V gene: TRBV5-5
J gene: TRBJ1-2
CDR3 protein: CASSLLGQGSDGYTF
CDR3 DNA: TGTGCCAGCAGCTTGCTGGGCCAAGGGAGCGATGGCTACACCTTC

D gene: TRBD1
clone size: NA
V gene: TRBV2
J gene: TRBJ1-1
CDR3 protein: CASRGGQGERGLNTEAFF
CDR3 DNA: TGTGCCAGCAGGGGCGGACAGGGGGAGAGGGGGCTGAACACTGAAGCTTTCTTT

D gene: NA
clone size: NA
V gene: TRBV5-1
J gene: TRBJ2-2
CDR3 protein: CASSLTESNTGELFF
CDR3 DNA: TGCGCCAGCAGCTTAACAGAGAGTAACACCGGGGAGCTGTTTTTT

D gene: TRBD2
clone size: NA
V gene: TRBV4-2
J gene: TRBJ2-3
CDR3 protein: CASSQLAGEGTDTQYF
CDR3 DNA: TGTGCCAGCAGCCAACTAGCGGGAGAAGGCACAGATACGCAGTATTTT

D gene: NA
clone size: NA
V gene: TRBV27
J gene: TRBJ2-3
CDR3 protein: CASSFRQGQYSTDTQYF
CDR3 DNA: TGTGCCAGCAGTTTCAGACAAGGACAGTATAGCACAGATACGCAGTATTTT

D gene: TRBD1
clone size: NA
V gene: TRBV6-1
J gene: TRBJ2-4
CDR3 protein: CASSDGTGIIQYF
CDR3 DNA: TGTGCCAGCAGTGACGGGACAGGGATCATTCAGTACTTC

D gene: TRBD2
clone size: NA
V gene: TRBV19
J gene: TRBJ2-1
CDR3 protein: CASSIEGLEYNEQFF
CDR3 DNA: TGTGCCAGTAGTATAGAGGGACTAGAGTACAATGAGCAGTTCTTC

D gene: TRBD2
clone size: NA
V gene: TRBV4-2
J gene: TRBJ2-3
CDR3 protein: CASSQELAGWSTDTQYF
CDR3 DNA: TGTGCCAGCAGCCAAGAGTTAGCGGGGTGGAGCACAGATACGCAGTATTTT

D gene: NA
clone size: NA
V gene: TRBV6-1
J gene: TRBJ1-2
CDR3 protein: CASSDRGAHGYTF
CDR3 DNA: TGTGCCAGCAGTGATCGGGGGGCTCATGGCTACACCTTC

D gene: NA
clone size: NA
V gene: TRBV23-1
J gene: TRBJ1-2
CDR3 protein: CATPGQFLAGYTF
CDR3 DNA: TGCGCCACCCCCGGACAGTTTCTGGCTGGCTACACCTTC

D gene: NA
clone size: NA
V gene: TRBV5-1
J gene: TRBJ1-2
CDR3 protein: CASSLGTANYGYTF
CDR3 DNA: TGCGCCAGCAGCTTGGGGACAGCGAACTATGGCTACACCTTC

D gene: TRBD1
clone size: NA
V gene: TRBV6-5
J gene: TRBJ1-2
CDR3 protein: CASSYHTGGGGYTF
CDR3 DNA: TGTGCCAGCAGTTACCATACAGGGGGCGGAGGCTACACCTTC

D gene: TRBD1
clone size: NA
V gene: TRBV7-2
J gene: TRBJ2-1
CDR3 protein: CASSLQGAGEQFF
CDR3 DNA: TGTGCCAGCAGCTTGCAGGGGGCGGGGGAGCAGTTCTTC

D gene: NA
clone size: few
V gene: TRBV11-2
J gene: TRBJ1-5
CDR3 protein: CASSMTVEQPQHF
CDR3 DNA: TGTGCCAGCAGCATGACAGTGGAACAGCCCCAGCATTTT

D gene: NA
clone size: NA
V gene: TRBV29-1
J gene: TRBJ2-7
CDR3 protein: CSVLRGRYEQYF
CDR3 DNA: TGCAGCGTTCTCAGGGGACGTTACGAGCAGTACTTC

D gene: TRBD1
clone size: NA
V gene: TRBV5-1
J gene: TRBJ2-6
CDR3 protein: CASSHGQADSGANVLTF
CDR3 DNA: TGCGCCAGCAGCCACGGACAGGCCGACTCTGGGGCCAACGTCCTGACTTTC

D gene: TRBD1
clone size: once
V gene: TRBV29-1
J gene: TRBJ1-2
CDR3 protein: CSVGQGASDGYTF
CDR3 DNA: TGCAGCGTTGGACAGGGGGCTTCTGATGGCTACACCTTC

D gene: TRBD1
clone size: NA
V gene: TRBV7-2
J gene: TRBJ1-5
CDR3 protein: CASSPTGQGRNQPQHF
CDR3 DNA: TGTGCCAGCAGCCCAACGGGACAGGGGCGAAATCAGCCCCAGCATTTT

D gene: TRBD1
clone size: NA
V gene: TRBV28
J gene: TRBJ2-7
CDR3 protein: CASSGKTGAYEQYF
CDR3 DNA: TGTGCCAGTTCAGGGAAGACAGGGGCCTACGAGCAGTACTTC

D gene: NA
clone size: NA
V gene: TRBV28
J gene: TRBJ2-1
CDR3 protein: CASSTLRNEQFF
CDR3 DNA: TGTGCCAGCAGTACCCTTAGAAATGAGCAGTTCTTC

D gene: NA
clone size: NA
V gene: TRBV13
J gene: TRBJ2-7
CDR3 protein: CASSPGLFYEQYF
CDR3 DNA: TGTGCCAGCAGCCCGGGACTTTTTTACGAGCAGTACTTC

D gene: TRBD2
clone size: many
V gene: TRBV15
J gene: TRBJ2-7
CDR3 protein: CATSRERTSVSYEQYF
CDR3 DNA: TGTGCCACCAGCAGAGAGCGGACTAGCGTCTCCTACGAGCAGTACTTC

D gene: TRBD1
clone size: once
V gene: TRBV9
J gene: TRBJ2-1
CDR3 protein: CASSDDRGLDNEQFF
CDR3 DNA: TGTGCCAGCAGTGACGACAGGGGGCTGGACAATGAGCAGTTCTTC